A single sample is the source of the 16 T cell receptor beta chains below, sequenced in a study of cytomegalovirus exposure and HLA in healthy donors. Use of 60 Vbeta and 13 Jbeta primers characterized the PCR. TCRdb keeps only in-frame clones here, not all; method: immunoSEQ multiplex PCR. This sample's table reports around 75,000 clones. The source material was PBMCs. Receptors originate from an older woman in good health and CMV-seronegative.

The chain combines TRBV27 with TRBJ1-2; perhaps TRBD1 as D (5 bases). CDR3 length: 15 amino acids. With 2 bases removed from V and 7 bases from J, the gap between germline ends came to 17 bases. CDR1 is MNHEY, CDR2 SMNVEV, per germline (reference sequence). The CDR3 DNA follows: TGTGCCAGCAGTTTAGAATTCCGGGACTCGTTTGGCTACACCTTC. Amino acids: CASSLEFRDSFGYTF.

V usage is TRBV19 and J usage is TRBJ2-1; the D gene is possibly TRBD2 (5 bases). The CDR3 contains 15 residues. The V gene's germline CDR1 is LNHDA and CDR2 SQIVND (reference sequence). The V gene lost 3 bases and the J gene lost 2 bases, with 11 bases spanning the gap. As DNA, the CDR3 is TGTGCCAGTAGTATCGGTACCGGGACCTACAATGAGCAGTTCTTC. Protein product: CASSIGTGTYNEQFF.

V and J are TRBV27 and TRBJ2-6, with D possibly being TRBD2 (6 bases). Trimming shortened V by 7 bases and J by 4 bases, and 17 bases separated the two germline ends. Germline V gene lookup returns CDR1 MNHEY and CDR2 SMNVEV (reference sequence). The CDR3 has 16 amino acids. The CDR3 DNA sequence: TGTGCCAGCAACCAACGAGGGGCGGGAGGGGCCAACGTCCTGACTTTC. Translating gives CASNQRGAGGANVLTF.

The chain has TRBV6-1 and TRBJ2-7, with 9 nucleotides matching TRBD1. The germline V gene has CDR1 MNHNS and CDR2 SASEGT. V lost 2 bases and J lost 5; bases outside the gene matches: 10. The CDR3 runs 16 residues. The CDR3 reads CASSEPPGTGSHEQYF. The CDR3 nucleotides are TGTGCCAGCAGTGAACCGCCCGGGACAGGGAGCCACGAGCAGTACTTC.

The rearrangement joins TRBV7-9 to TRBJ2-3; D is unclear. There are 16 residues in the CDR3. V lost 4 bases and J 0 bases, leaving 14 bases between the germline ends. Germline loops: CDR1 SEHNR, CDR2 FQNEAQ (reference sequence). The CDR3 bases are TGTGCCAGCAGCTCCAGGTTAGACACTAGCACAGATACGCAGTATTTT. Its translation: CASSSRLDTSTDTQYF.

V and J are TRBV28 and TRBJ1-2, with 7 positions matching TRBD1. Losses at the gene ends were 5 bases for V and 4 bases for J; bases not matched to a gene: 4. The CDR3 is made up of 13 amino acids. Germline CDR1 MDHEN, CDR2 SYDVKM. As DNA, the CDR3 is TGTGCCAGCAGTCGGACAGGATCCTATGGCTACACCTTC. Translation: CASSRTGSYGYTF.

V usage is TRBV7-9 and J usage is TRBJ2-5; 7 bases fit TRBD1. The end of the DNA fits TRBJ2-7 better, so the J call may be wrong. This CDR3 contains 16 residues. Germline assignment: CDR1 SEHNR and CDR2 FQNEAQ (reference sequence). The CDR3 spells CASSARGQVSTYEQYF. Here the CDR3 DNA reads TGTGCCAGCAGCGCGAGGGGGCAGGTTTCGACCTACGAGCAGTACTTC.

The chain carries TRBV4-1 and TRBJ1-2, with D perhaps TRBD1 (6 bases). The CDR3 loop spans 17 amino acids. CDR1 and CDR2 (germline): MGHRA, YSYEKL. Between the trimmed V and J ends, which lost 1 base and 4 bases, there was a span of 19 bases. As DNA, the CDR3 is TGCGCCAGCAGCCAAGGGGGCGGACAGTTGGGGGTCTATGGCTACACCTTC. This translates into CASSQGGGQLGVYGYTF.

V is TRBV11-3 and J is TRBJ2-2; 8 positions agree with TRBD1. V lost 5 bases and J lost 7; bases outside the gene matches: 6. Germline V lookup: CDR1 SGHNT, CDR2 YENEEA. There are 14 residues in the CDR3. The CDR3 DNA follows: TGTGCCAGCAGCCCGCAGGGGGCGGGCGGGGAGCTGTTTTTT. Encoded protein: CASSPQGAGGELFF.

CDR3 residues: CASSLTPGGPEQYF. CDR3 DNA sequence: TGTGCCAGCAGTTTGACCCCCGGCGGGCCCGAGCAGTACTTC. The chain joins TRBV27 to TRBJ2-7, with D perhaps matching TRBD2 (5 bases). V lost 3 bases and J lost 6, with 15 bases in between. From germline, CDR1 is MNHEY and CDR2 SMNVEV (reference sequence). The CDR3 spans 14 residues.

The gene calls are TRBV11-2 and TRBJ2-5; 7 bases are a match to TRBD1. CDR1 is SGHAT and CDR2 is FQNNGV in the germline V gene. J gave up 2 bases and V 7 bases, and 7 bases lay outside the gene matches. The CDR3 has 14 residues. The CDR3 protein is CASNPGTDQETQYF. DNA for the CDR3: TGTGCCAGCAACCCAGGGACAGATCAAGAGACCCAGTACTTC.

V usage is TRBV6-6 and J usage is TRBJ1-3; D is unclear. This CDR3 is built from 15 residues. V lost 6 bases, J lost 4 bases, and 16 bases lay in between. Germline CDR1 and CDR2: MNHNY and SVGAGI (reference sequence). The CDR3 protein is CASSTEEVGGNTIYF. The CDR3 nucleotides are TGTGCCAGCAGCACAGAAGAAGTGGGCGGAAACACCATATATTTT.

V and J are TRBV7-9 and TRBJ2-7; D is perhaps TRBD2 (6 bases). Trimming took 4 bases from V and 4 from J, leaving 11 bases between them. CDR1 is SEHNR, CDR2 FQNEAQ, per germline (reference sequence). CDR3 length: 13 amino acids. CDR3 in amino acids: CASSSPSVYEQYF. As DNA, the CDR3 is TGTGCCAGCAGCTCGCCTAGCGTTTACGAGCAGTACTTC.

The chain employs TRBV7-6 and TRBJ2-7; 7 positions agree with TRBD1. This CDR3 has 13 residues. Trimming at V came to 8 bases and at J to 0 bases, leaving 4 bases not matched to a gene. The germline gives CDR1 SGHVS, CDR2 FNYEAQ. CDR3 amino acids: CASGRQGSYEQYF. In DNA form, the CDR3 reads TGTGCCAGCGGACGACAGGGCTCCTACGAGCAGTACTTC.

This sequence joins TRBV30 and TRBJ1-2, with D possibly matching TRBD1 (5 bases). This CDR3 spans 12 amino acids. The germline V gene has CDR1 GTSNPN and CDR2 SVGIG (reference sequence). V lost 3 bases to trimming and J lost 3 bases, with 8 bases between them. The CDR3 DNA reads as TGTGCCTGGAGCGGCAGGGACTATGGCTACACCTTC. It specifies CAWSGRDYGYTF.

The CDR3 DNA reads TGTGCCAGCAGTCCTAGCGGGAGAGCGGAGACCCAGTACTTC. It codes for CASSPSGRAETQYF. The chain joins TRBV2 to TRBJ2-5; 10 nucleotides agree with TRBD2. There are 14 residues in the CDR3. Germline loops: CDR1 SNHLY, CDR2 FYNNEI. V dropped 5 bases and J dropped 5; count of bases not matched to a gene: 5.